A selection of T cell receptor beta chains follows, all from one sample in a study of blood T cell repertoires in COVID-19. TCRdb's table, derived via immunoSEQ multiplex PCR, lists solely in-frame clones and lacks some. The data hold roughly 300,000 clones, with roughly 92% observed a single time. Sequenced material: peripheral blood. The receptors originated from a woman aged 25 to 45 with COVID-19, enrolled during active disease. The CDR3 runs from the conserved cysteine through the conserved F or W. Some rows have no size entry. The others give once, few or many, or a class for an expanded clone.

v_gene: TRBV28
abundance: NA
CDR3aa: CASSLGRLIGYTF

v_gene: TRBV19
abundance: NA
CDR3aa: CASTQGWTGANVLTF

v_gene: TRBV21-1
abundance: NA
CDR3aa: CASSLRTRSLPNSPLHF

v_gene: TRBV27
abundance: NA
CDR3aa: CASNYRVGTEAFF

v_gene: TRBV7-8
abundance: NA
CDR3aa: CASSLVVPSGNNEQFF

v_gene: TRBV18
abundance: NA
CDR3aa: CASSQGRGAVEQYF

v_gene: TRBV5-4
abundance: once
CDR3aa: CASSLGGVDEQFF

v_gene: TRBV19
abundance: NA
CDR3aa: CASSMFLQGTATYEQYF

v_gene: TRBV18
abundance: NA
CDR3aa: CASSPTQGNTGELFF

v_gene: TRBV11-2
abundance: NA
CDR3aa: CASSLDLVGGRVYGQYF